The entry below gives a single T cell receptor beta chain sequence along with its context. These data come from a study of human T cells and chemical hapten exposure. At the level of the study: For sensitization, 2% DPC was applied to a 2 cm by 2 cm patch of upper inner arm skin.

As to time point: pre-sensitization, week 0. Treatment noted: therapeutic diphenylcyclopropenone sensitization with weekly scalp DPC. Alopecia patients deemed DPC-suitable, aged 18 to 70, excluding pregnancy. CDR3 length: 15 amino acids. The ends lost 3 bases at V and 4 bases at J; junction bases unmatched: 6. Germline values: CDR1 SGHDT, CDR2 YYEEEE. TCRdb analysed the RACE reads with MiXCR anew, one entry per CDR3 protein. The sample includes some 250,000 distinct CDR3 sequences, 7.5% to 8% seen only once; the top ten take roughly 1.2%. This receptor was identified in a young man with alopecia areata. Some clones in this sample may be carry-over from other donors' samples. Source: whole blood, taken in connection with sensitization to the hapten diphenylcyclopropenone (DPC). The chain combines TRBV5-6 with TRBJ1-1, with 10 bases fitting TRBD1. The CDR3 here is CASSSGTGEVTEAFF. In nucleotides, the CDR3 is TGTGCCAGCAGCTCGGGGACAGGGGAGGTCACTGAAGCTTTCTTT.